This T cell receptor beta chain was captured by sequencing in a study of cytomegalovirus exposure and HLA in healthy donors. Sequencing was performed with immunoSEQ multiplex PCR; in TCRdb, only in-frame clones are kept and a portion is missing. The sample includes some 110,000 clones, approximately 89% seen only once; the top ten take about 1.8%. Study-level results: According to a later analysis, TCR clusters from the first cohort tended to co-occur in the roughly 130 validation repertoires.

Comments on this clone: Its antigen remains unidentified.

CDR3 size: 13 residues. V was shortened by 5 bases and J by 1 base, with 7 bases between the two germline ends. Germline V gene sequence: CDR1 SGHVS, CDR2 FQNEAQ. The sample comprised PBMCs. This TCR derives from a man aged 18 to 30 in good health and CMV-seronegative. The J gene is TRBJ2-3, the V gene TRBV7-8; D gene uncertain. The CDR3: CASSPRGTDTQYF. The DNA for the CDR3 is TGTGCCAGCAGCCCCCGGGGCACAGATACGCAGTATTTT. Full variable domain (rest looked up from reference TRBV7-8 and TRBJ2-3): GAGVSQSPRYKVAKRGQDVALRCDPISGHVSLFWYQQALGQGPEFLTYFQNEAQLDKSGLPSDRFFAERPEGSVSTLKIQRTQQEDSAVYLCASSPRGTDTQYFGPGTRLTVL.